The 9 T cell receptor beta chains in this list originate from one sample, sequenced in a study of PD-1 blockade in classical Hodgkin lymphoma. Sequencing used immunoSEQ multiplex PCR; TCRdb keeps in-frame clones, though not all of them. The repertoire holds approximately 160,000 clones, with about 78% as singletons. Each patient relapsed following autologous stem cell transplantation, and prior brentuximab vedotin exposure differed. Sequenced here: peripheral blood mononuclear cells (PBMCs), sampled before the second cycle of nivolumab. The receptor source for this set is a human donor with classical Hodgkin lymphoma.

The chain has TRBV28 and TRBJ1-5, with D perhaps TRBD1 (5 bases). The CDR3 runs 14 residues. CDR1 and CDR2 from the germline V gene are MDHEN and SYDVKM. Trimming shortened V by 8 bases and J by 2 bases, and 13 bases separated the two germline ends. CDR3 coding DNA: TGTGCCAGCGGCCGCGCGGGGGGCAATCAGCCCCAGCATTTT. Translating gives CASGRAGGNQPQHF.

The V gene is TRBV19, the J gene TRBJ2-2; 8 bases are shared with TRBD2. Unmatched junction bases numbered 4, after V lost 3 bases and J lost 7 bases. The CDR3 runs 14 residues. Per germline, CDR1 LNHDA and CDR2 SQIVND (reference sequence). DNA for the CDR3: TGTGCCAGTAGTATGCTTGCGGGAGGCGGGGAGCTGTTTTTT. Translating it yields CASSMLAGGGELFF.

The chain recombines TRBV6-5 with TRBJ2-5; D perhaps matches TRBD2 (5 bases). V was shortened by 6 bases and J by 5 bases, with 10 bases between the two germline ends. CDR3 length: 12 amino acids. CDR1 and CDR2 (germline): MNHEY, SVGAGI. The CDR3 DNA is TGTGCCAGCAGATCACTAGGGGAGACCCAGTACTTC. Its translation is CASRSLGETQYF.

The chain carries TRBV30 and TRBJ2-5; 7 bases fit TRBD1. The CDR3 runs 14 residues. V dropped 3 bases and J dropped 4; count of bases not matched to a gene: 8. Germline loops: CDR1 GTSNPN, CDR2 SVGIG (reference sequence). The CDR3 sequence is CAWSATGARETQYF. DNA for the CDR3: TGTGCCTGGAGCGCAACAGGGGCGCGAGAGACCCAGTACTTC.

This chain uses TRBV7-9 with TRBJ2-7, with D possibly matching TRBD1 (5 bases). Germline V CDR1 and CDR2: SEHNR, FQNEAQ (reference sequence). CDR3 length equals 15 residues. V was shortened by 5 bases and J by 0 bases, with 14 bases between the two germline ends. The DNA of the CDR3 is TGTGCCAGCAGCCCACTCGCAGGGTACTCCTACGAGCAGTACTTC. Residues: CASSPLAGYSYEQYF.

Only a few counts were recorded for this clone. CDR3 residues: CASSQDNRAHYNEQFF. The CDR3 DNA is TGTGCCAGCAGCCAAGATAACAGGGCCCACTACAATGAGCAGTTCTTC. The gene calls are TRBV4-2 and TRBJ2-1; TRBD1 is a possible D gene (6 bases). The germline V gene has CDR1 LGHNA and CDR2 YNFKEQ. V was trimmed by 0 bases and J by 3 bases, leaving 12 bases between them. This CDR3 comprises 16 residues.

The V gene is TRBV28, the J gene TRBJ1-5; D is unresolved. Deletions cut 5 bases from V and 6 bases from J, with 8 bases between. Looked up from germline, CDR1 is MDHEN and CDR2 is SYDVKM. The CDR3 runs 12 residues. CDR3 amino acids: CASSPGIQPQHF. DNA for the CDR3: TGTGCCAGCAGTCCAGGCATTCAGCCCCAGCATTTT.

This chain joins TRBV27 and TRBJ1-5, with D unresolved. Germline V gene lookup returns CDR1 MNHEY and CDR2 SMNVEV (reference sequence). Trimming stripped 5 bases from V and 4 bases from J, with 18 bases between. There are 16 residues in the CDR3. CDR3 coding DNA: TGTGCCAGCAGTGCCGAGGCAGCGGGCCAAAATCAGCCCCAGCATTTT. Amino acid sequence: CASSAEAAGQNQPQHF.

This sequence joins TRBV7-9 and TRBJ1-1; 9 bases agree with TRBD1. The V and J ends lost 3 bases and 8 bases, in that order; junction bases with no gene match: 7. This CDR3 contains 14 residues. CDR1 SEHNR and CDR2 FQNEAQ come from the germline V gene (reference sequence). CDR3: CASSLGQGGKEAFF. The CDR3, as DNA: TGTGCCAGCAGCTTGGGACAGGGTGGTAAGGAAGCTTTCTTT.